The 4 T cell receptor beta chains given below trace back to one sample, sequenced in a study of T cell responses to AZD1222 COVID-19 vaccine. Clones were sequenced by immunoSEQ multiplex PCR, and TCRdb holds only the in-frame ones, with some missing. Of about 100,000 clones in the sample, approximately 87% were seen once. This sample comprised peripheral blood, obtained on day 0 of AZD1222 vaccination. These receptor sequences come from an adult in good health.

The gene calls are TRBV7-2 and TRBJ1-2, with D maybe TRBD1 (5 bases). Germline CDR1 and CDR2: SGHTA and FQGNSA. The CDR3 contains 13 residues. The V end lost 1 base, the J end lost 8 bases, and 11 bases lay between the germline ends. In DNA, the CDR3 is TGTGCCAGCAGCTTAGGGGGCTCGGGCGGCTACACCTTC. This translates into CASSLGGSGGYTF.

The chain carries TRBV12-3 or TRBV12-4 and TRBJ1-2, with D uncertain. The ends were cut back, 7 bases at V and 5 bases at J, with 14 bases in the middle. The CDR3 loop spans 13 amino acids. CDR3 region: CASTTAGFYGYTF. The DNA of the CDR3 is TGTGCCAGCACCACGGCGGGTTTTTATGGCTACACCTTC.

V gene TRBV7-8 combines with J gene TRBJ1-1; 9 positions match TRBD1. V trimming: 3 bases; J trimming: 3 bases; junction bases outside the gene matches: 11. CDR3 length equals 17 residues. Germline CDR1 and CDR2: SGHVS and FQNEAQ. The CDR3 sequence: CASSLDRGVRRDTEAFF. The CDR3 bases are TGTGCCAGCAGCTTGGACAGGGGAGTTCGTAGGGACACTGAAGCTTTCTTT.

The chain is built from TRBV6-5 and TRBJ2-1, with 8 bases that match TRBD2. The ends lost 0 bases at V and 15 bases at J; junction bases unmatched: 13. CDR1 and CDR2 (germline): MNHEY, SVGAGI. The CDR3 loop spans 15 amino acids. The CDR3 region has the DNA TGTGCCAGCAGTTACTCAGGGACTAGTCAAAGAAGGCGGTTCTTC. It encodes CASSYSGTSQRRRFF.